The 21 T cell receptor beta chains in this list originate from one sample, sequenced in a study of cytomegalovirus exposure and HLA in healthy donors (dated by TCRdb to the late 2010s). The library came from the immunoSEQ multiplex PCR assay. For the multiplex PCR, a mixture combining 60 forward primers for TCR Vbeta segments and 13 reverse primers for TCR Jbeta segments was used. Held by TCRdb, this immuneACCESS table contains in-frame sequences only and omits some clones. Under half of the omission traces to an unresolved V gene where checked; the cause of the rest is unknown. A total of approximately 240,000 clones appear in this sample, over 70% of them only once. The ten top clones hold around 2.9% of the sample. Sequencing was carried out using PBMCs. The receptors derive from a woman aged 55-69 years in good health and CMV-seropositive.

V gene TRBV5-1 combines with J gene TRBJ2-1, with TRBD2 matching over 10 bases. V was clipped by 0 bases and J by 9 bases; unmatched bases: 3. The CDR3 has 14 residues. Germline V lookup: CDR1 SGHRS, CDR2 YFSETQ. CDR3 nucleotides: TGCGCCAGCAGCTTGGTCCCTAGCGGGAGTGAGCAGTTCTTC. It is translated as CASSLVPSGSEQFF. The full variable domain, in which reference TRBV5-1 and TRBJ2-1 provide the parts outside the CDR3, is KAGVTQTPRYLIKTRGQQVTLSCSPISGHRSVSWYQQTPGQGLQFLFEYFSETQRNKGNFPGRFSGRQFSNSRSEMNVSTLELGDSALYLCASSLVPSGSEQFFGPGTRLTVL.

The chain has TRBV7-2 and TRBJ2-7; TRBD2 aligns across 8 bases. The CDR3 sequence is 14 residues long. In germline, CDR1 is SGHTA, CDR2 FQGNSA. V shed 1 base, J shed 6 bases, and the junction held 5 bases outside the gene matches. CDR3 sequence reads: CASSLGSAGGEQYF. For the CDR3, the DNA is TGTGCCAGCAGCTTAGGATCGGCGGGAGGCGAGCAGTACTTC. Filled out from reference TRBV7-2 and TRBJ2-7, the complete variable domain reads GAGVSQSPSNKVTEKGKDVELRCDPISGHTALYWYRQSLGQGLEFLIYFQGNSAPDKSGLPSDRFSAERTGGSVSTLTIQRTQQEDSAVYLCASSLGSAGGEQYFGPGTRLTVT.

This chain connects TRBV7-8 to TRBJ1-3; D remains unclear. Trimming left V 6 bases short and J 4 bases short, with 13 bases between. From germline, CDR1 is SGHVS and CDR2 FQNEAQ. This CDR3 comprises 14 residues. The DNA of the CDR3 is TGTGCCAGCAGTTTTCCCCCGGGGGGAAACACCATATATTTT. It specifies CASSFPPGGNTIYF.

V gene TRBV19 combines with J gene TRBJ1-1, with 8 nucleotides matching TRBD1. The CDR3 runs 14 residues. CDR1 LNHDA and CDR2 SQIVND come from the germline V gene (reference sequence). Trimming at V came to 5 bases and at J to 5 bases, leaving 7 bases not matched to a gene. CDR3 in DNA: TGTGCCAGTAGTCTAACAACAGGGGGGACTGAAGCTTTCTTT. Amino acid sequence: CASSLTTGGTEAFF.

This clone was counted a few times. The chain combines TRBV18 with TRBJ1-6, with 10 bases identical to TRBD1. Looked up from germline, CDR1 is KGHSH and CDR2 is LQKENI. V lost 4 bases and J lost 7; bases outside the gene matches: 4. The CDR3 is made up of 15 amino acids. The CDR3 sequence: CASSRRQGANSPLHF. CDR3 nucleotide sequence: TGTGCCAGCTCACGACGACAGGGGGCAAATTCACCCCTCCACTTT.

V is TRBV29-1 and J is TRBJ1-1; D is undetermined. Per germline, CDR1 SQVTM and CDR2 ANQGSEA. The CDR3 contains 13 residues. V lost 4 bases to trimming and J lost 1 base, with 10 bases between them. This CDR3 is CSVARGQNTEAFF. The CDR3 DNA is TGCAGCGTTGCCAGAGGGCAGAACACTGAAGCTTTCTTT.

In its sample, this clone was seen a few times. The chain has TRBV2 and TRBJ1-4; 9 positions agree with TRBD1. CDR3 length equals 14 residues. Germline V gene data show CDR1 as SNHLY and CDR2 as FYNNEI. J lost 6 bases, V lost 6 bases, and 5 bases had no gene match. CDR3 loop: CASSGQGNYEKLFF. The CDR3 coding sequence is TGTGCCAGCAGCGGACAGGGGAACTATGAAAAACTGTTTTTT.

The chain couples TRBV5-1 to TRBJ1-5; TRBD1 matches at 10 bases. J was trimmed by 5 bases and V by 4 bases; bases with no gene match: 3. The CDR3 sequence is 14 residues long. Germline V gives CDR1 SGHRS, CDR2 YFSETQ. This CDR3 reads CASSPDRGDQPQHF. The DNA for the CDR3 is TGCGCCAGCAGCCCGGACAGGGGGGATCAGCCCCAGCATTTT.

The chain joins TRBV19 to TRBJ2-3; maybe TRBD1 (7 bases). V was cut by 10 bases and J by 1 base, with 15 bases left in between. This CDR3 comprises 14 residues. Germline V lookup: CDR1 LNHDA, CDR2 SQIVND (reference sequence). The CDR3 here is CATRRGLGTDTQYF. The CDR3 DNA is TGTGCCACCCGGAGGGGGCTAGGCACAGATACGCAGTATTTT.

This chain links TRBV18 with TRBJ2-3; D is perhaps TRBD2 (6 bases). The CDR3 is made up of 14 amino acids. V dropped 2 bases and J dropped 1 base, with 7 bases sitting between them. Germline CDR1 is KGHSH and CDR2 is LQKENI. The CDR3 DNA reads as TGTGCCAGCTCACCAGGCGGGGGCACAGATACGCAGTATTTT. Translated, it gives CASSPGGGTDTQYF.

The rearrangement uses TRBV19 and TRBJ1-2; D unresolved. V was cut by 1 base and J by 7 bases, with 7 bases left in between. The CDR3 has 12 residues. Looked up from germline, CDR1 is LNHDA and CDR2 is SQIVND (reference sequence). CDR3 protein: CASSIAGVGYTF. CDR3 coding DNA: TGTGCCAGTAGTATAGCCGGGGTTGGCTACACCTTC.

This clone has a handful of counts. The chain employs TRBV27 and TRBJ2-3; D not certain. The CDR3 runs 16 residues. CDR1 is MNHEY and CDR2 is SMNVEV in the germline V gene (reference sequence). The V end was cut by 4 bases, the J end by 0 bases, with 14 bases between. CDR3 DNA: TGTGCCAGCAGTTCCCCCTCGAGCGCTAGCACAGATACGCAGTATTTT. This encodes CASSSPSSASTDTQYF.

DNA of the CDR3: TGCGCCAGCAGCTTGGCAGGGTTCACTGAAGCTTTCTTT. Amino acids: CASSLAGFTEAFF. The V gene is TRBV5-1, the J gene TRBJ1-1; a weak D match, TRBD1 (5 bases). V shed 0 bases and J shed 4 bases, with 7 bases lying between them. The CDR3 runs to 13 residues. CDR1 is SGHRS and CDR2 is YFSETQ in the germline V gene.

This clone was seen only once. This chain links TRBV19 with TRBJ2-6; 8 bases match TRBD2. J was trimmed by 2 bases and V by 6 bases; bases with no gene match: 9. Germline CDR1 and CDR2: LNHDA and SQIVND (reference sequence). The CDR3 covers 17 residues. The CDR3 reads CASSALGGEAGANVLTF. The DNA of the CDR3 is TGTGCCAGTAGCGCGCTCGGGGGGGAAGCTGGGGCCAACGTCCTGACTTTC.

The chain couples TRBV6-6 to TRBJ1-1, with no clear D. V lost 5 bases and J 3 bases, leaving 13 bases between the germline ends. The CDR3 extends over 14 amino acids. The germline CDR1 and CDR2 sequences are MNHNY and SVGAGI (reference sequence). CDR3 sequence (DNA): TGTGCCAGCAGTCCTCCTCACAGAGACACTGAAGCTTTCTTT. Amino acid sequence: CASSPPHRDTEAFF.

This chain joins TRBV10-3 and TRBJ1-5; D not resolved. The V gene's germline CDR1 is ENHRY and CDR2 SYGVKD. The V gene lost 0 bases and the J gene lost 5 bases, with 8 bases spanning the gap. The CDR3 runs to 14 residues. CDR3 DNA: TGTGCCATCAGTGAGTCAAGAACTGATCAGCCCCAGCATTTT. Its protein is CAISESRTDQPQHF.

The rearrangement uses TRBV19 and TRBJ2-3, with TRBD1 matching over 11 bases. The V segment lost 4 bases and the J segment 4 bases; nucleotides outside the gene matches: 4. This CDR3 has 15 residues. In germline, CDR1 is LNHDA, CDR2 SQIVND (reference sequence). DNA for the CDR3: TGTGCCAGTAGTAGAGGGACAGGGGGGCCAGATACGCAGTATTTT. It yields the protein CASSRGTGGPDTQYF.

This clone was seen just once. V gene TRBV6-5 combines with J gene TRBJ1-2, with D maybe TRBD1 (5 bases). This CDR3 spans 14 amino acids. The germline V gene has CDR1 MNHEY and CDR2 SVGAGI. Trimming cost V 0 bases and J 7 bases, with 12 bases left between them. CDR3 sequence reads: CASSYSKGVAGYTF. CDR3 DNA sequence: TGTGCCAGCAGTTACTCGAAAGGGGTAGCTGGCTACACCTTC.

The chain uses TRBV5-4 and TRBJ2-5; TRBD2 matches at 14 bases. CDR3 size: 18 residues. The V and J ends lost 4 bases and 0 bases, in that order; junction bases with no gene match: 8. Germline assignment: CDR1 SGHNT and CDR2 YYREEE (reference sequence). The CDR3 DNA follows: TGTGCCAGCAGCCCAGGGACTAGCGGGGGTGGGTACCAAGAGACCCAGTACTTC. Translated, it gives CASSPGTSGGGYQETQYF.

The chain employs TRBV15 and TRBJ2-3, with D tentatively TRBD2 (6 bases). Germline lookup yields CDR1 LNHNV and CDR2 YYDKDF (reference sequence). Trimming took 4 bases from V and 5 from J, leaving 16 bases between them. The CDR3 totals 15 residues. CDR3 residues: CATSNTIGRGDTQYF. The CDR3 DNA is TGTGCCACCAGCAACACTATAGGGCGGGGAGATACGCAGTATTTT.

The chain links TRBV18 to TRBJ2-7; TRBD1 agrees at 8 bases. V lost 0 bases and J lost 6; bases outside the gene matches: 7. Germline V gene lookup returns CDR1 KGHSH and CDR2 LQKENI. This CDR3 contains 15 residues. In DNA form, the CDR3 reads TGTGCCAGCTCACCACCCGGACAGGGTGGGCTCGAGCAGTACTTC. Residues: CASSPPGQGGLEQYF.